A single sample gave rise to the 3 T cell receptor beta chains below, sequenced in a study of blood T cell repertoires in COVID-19. Only in-frame clones appear in the TCRdb table, and some are missing; sequencing was by immunoSEQ multiplex PCR. The sample lists roughly 57,000 clones, more than 60% occurring once. Sample: peripheral blood. These receptors were taken from a woman in her sixties or seventies with acute or convalescent COVID-19.

This clone has only a few counts. The rearrangement uses TRBV6-4 and TRBJ1-6, with D uncertain. This CDR3 is 13 amino acids long. Germline CDR1 and CDR2: MRHNA and SNTAGT. V was pared by 6 bases and J by 6 bases, with 9 bases between. Written as DNA, the CDR3 is TGTGCCAGCAGGCCTGGTAGTAATTCACCCCTCCACTTT. This sequence encodes CASRPGSNSPLHF.

J is TRBJ2-7 and V is TRBV7-6, with 7 bases identical to TRBD2. Germline V lookup: CDR1 SGHVS, CDR2 FNYEAQ. V shed 5 bases and J 2 bases; nucleotides not matched to a gene: 6. The CDR3 contains 14 residues. CDR3 protein: CASSQRGRPYEQYF. The CDR3 DNA is TGTGCCAGCAGCCAGCGGGGCCGCCCCTACGAGCAGTACTTC. The variable domain in full, completed from reference TRBV7-6 and TRBJ2-7, reads GAGVSQSPRYKVTKRGQDVALRCDPISGHVSLYWYRQALGQGPEFLTYFNYEAQQDKSGLPNDRFSAERPEGSISTLTIQRTEQRDSAMYRCASSQRGRPYEQYFGPGTRLTVT.

In its sample, this clone was seen a few times. CDR3 loop: CASSPQGSESPLHF. DNA of the CDR3: TGTGCCAGCTCACCTCAGGGTTCAGAATCACCCCTCCACTTT. The chain employs TRBV18 and TRBJ1-6; D perhaps matches TRBD1 (5 bases). The CDR3 loop spans 14 amino acids. Germline CDR1 KGHSH, CDR2 LQKENI. The V and J ends lost 3 bases and 10 bases respectively, with 13 bases between them.